Below are 10 T cell receptor beta chains sequenced from a single sample in a study of T cell responses to AZD1222 COVID-19 vaccine. Data came from immunoSEQ multiplex PCR; TCRdb stores just in-frame clones and leaves some out. The sample includes roughly 160,000 clones, roughly 92% of them seen just once. This specimen was peripheral blood, taken on day 0 of AZD1222 vaccination. Receptors originate from an adult in good health.

About this clone: This specimen includes other DNA sequences encoding the same CDR3. The rearrangement joins TRBV19 to TRBJ1-5; no clear D. V was clipped by 3 bases and J by 2 bases, with 2 bases between them. Germline values: CDR1 LNHDA, CDR2 SQIVND (reference sequence). CDR3 size: 12 residues. CDR3 in amino acids: CASSIGNQPQHF. The CDR3 nucleotides read TGTGCCAGTAGTATCGGCAATCAGCCCCAGCATTTT.

The rearrangement uses TRBV10-3 and TRBJ1-2, with D perhaps matching TRBD1 (6 bases). Germline assignment: CDR1 ENHRY and CDR2 SYGVKD. V lost 6 bases, J lost 4 bases, and 12 bases lay in between. The CDR3 extends over 13 amino acids. The CDR3 reads CAIRVGQSYGYTF. In nucleotides, the CDR3 is TGTGCCATCAGGGTCGGACAGAGCTATGGCTACACCTTC.

CDR3 sequence: CSVDYGYTF. The CDR3 bases are TGCAGCGTTGACTATGGCTACACCTTC. V is TRBV29-1 and J is TRBJ1-2; D is unclear. Trimming shortened V by 3 bases and J by 4 bases, and 0 bases separated the two germline ends. The CDR3 contains 9 residues. CDR1 SQVTM and CDR2 ANQGSEA come from the germline V gene.

The table lists this clone with a few counts. V gene TRBV19 combines with J gene TRBJ1-5; TRBD1 matches 8 bases. The CDR3 runs to 17 residues. Trimming cost V 7 bases and J 2 bases; bases outside gene matches: 13. Germline V lookup: CDR1 LNHDA, CDR2 SQIVND (reference sequence). CDR3 sequence: CASTTGTGLYGNQPQHF. Written as DNA, the CDR3 is TGTGCCAGTACGACCGGGACAGGACTTTATGGCAATCAGCCCCAGCATTTT.

The V and J genes are TRBV11-3 and TRBJ1-1, with D uncertain. CDR3 size: 13 residues. Germline V lookup: CDR1 SGHNT, CDR2 YENEEA. Trimming left V 3 bases short and J 0 bases short, with 5 bases between. CDR3 region: CASSFGLNTEAFF. CDR3 sequence (DNA): TGTGCCAGCAGCTTTGGACTGAACACTGAAGCTTTCTTT.

This clone came up once. J is TRBJ1-1 and V is TRBV27; 7 positions match TRBD1. Germline V lookup: CDR1 MNHEY, CDR2 SMNVEV (reference sequence). The CDR3 covers 16 residues. After removal of 5 bases from V and 6 bases from J, the junction contained 15 bases not matched to a gene. The CDR3 DNA sequence: TGTGCCAGCAGTACAAGGGACAGCCCTCGAACTGCTGAAGCTTTCTTT. Amino acids: CASSTRDSPRTAEAFF.

This chain links TRBV6-5 with TRBJ1-2; 8 bases are shared with TRBD1. Germline trimming cut 5 bases from V and 8 bases from J; bases unmatched to any gene: 4. CDR3 length: 12 amino acids. The germline CDR1 and CDR2 sequences are MNHEY and SVGAGI. The CDR3 bases are TGTGCCAGCAGTAGCTCAGGGGGCGGCTACACCTTC. It codes for CASSSSGGGYTF.

DNA of the CDR3: TGTGCCAGCACGACCCGATCTGGGTCCTACGAGCAGTACTTC. Its translation is CASTTRSGSYEQYF. The chain combines TRBV27 with TRBJ2-7; D is uncertain. The CDR3 contains 14 residues. The germline gives CDR1 MNHEY, CDR2 SMNVEV (reference sequence). Between the trimmed V and J ends, which lost 7 bases and 1 base, there was a span of 14 bases.

This chain joins TRBV7-8 and TRBJ1-5, with D maybe TRBD1 (5 bases). Germline CDR1 SGHVS, CDR2 FQNEAQ. This CDR3 has 15 amino acids. V was cut by 7 bases and J by 5 bases, with 18 bases left in between. For the CDR3, the DNA is TGTGCCAGCACCGCAGTGGGGGGTATTGATCAGCCCCAGCATTTT. Protein: CASTAVGGIDQPQHF.

J is TRBJ1-2 and V is TRBV19, with D tentatively TRBD1 (5 bases). Trimming removed 3 bases from V and 8 bases from J, with 16 bases in between. This CDR3 is 14 amino acids long. Germline values: CDR1 LNHDA, CDR2 SQIVND (reference sequence). The CDR3 loop reads CASSMLRQGAGYTF. CDR3 in DNA: TGTGCCAGTAGTATGTTGCGGCAGGGTGCGGGCTACACCTTC.